Listed below are T cell receptor beta chains from one sample, sequenced in a study of PD-1 blockade in classical Hodgkin lymphoma. Data came from immunoSEQ multiplex PCR; TCRdb stores just in-frame clones and leaves some out. The sample lists tens of thousands of clones, 91% occurring once. The source material was peripheral blood mononuclear cells (PBMCs), sampled before the fourth cycle of nivolumab. The receptors were gathered from a human donor with classical Hodgkin lymphoma. CDR3s include the opening cysteine and the closing phenylalanine or tryptophan. The order of the fields is D gene, J gene, V gene, clone size, CDR3 DNA, CDR3 protein. D genes are given only for firm matches. For some rows the clone size is stated as once, few or many, or as a class when expanded; others skip it.

>NA|TRBJ1-5|TRBV6-1|NA
TGTGCCAGCAGTTTGACAGGAGAACATCAGCCCCAGCATTTT
CASSLTGEHQPQHF
>NA|TRBJ2-5|TRBV6-6|NA
TGTGCCAGCAGAAAACGGGGGTTACAGGAGACCCAGTACTTC
CASRKRGLQETQYF
>TRBD2|TRBJ2-1|TRBV5-6|NA
TGTGCCAGCAGCTCTTCGCTAGCGGGCTATTACAATGAGCAGTTCTTC
CASSSSLAGYYNEQFF
>TRBD2|TRBJ2-7|TRBV7-3|NA
TGTGCCAGCAGCTCCGATGGATCGGGGGGCGAGCAGTACTTC
CASSSDGSGGEQYF
>TRBD1|TRBJ1-1|TRBV7-9|few
TGTGCCAGCAGCTCGCGACAGGGTCTCACTGAAGCTTTCTTT
CASSSRQGLTEAFF
>TRBD1|TRBJ1-2|TRBV6-5|NA
TGTGCCAGCAGTTACTCGGGACAGCTCTATGGCTACACCTTC
CASSYSGQLYGYTF
>NA|TRBJ1-2|TRBV30|NA
TGTGCCCGCAACGCATTTCACACCGACTATGGCTACACCTTC
CARNAFHTDYGYTF
>TRBD2|TRBJ2-1|TRBV5-1|NA
TGCGCCAGCAGACTAGCGGGGGACAATGAGCAGTTCTTC
CASRLAGDNEQFF
>TRBD1|TRBJ2-1|TRBV6-5|NA
TGTGCCAGCAGTTCGGACAGGGACAATGAGCAGTTCTTC
CASSSDRDNEQFF
>NA|TRBJ2-5|TRBV7-8|NA
TGTGCCAGCAGTGTCCGACAGTTTCAAGAGACCCAGTACTTC
CASSVRQFQETQYF
>NA|TRBJ2-1|TRBV27|NA
TGTGCCAGCAGTTTAGGCGTTCTTGCTGAGCAGTTCTTC
CASSLGVLAEQFF
>NA|TRBJ1-6|TRBV18|NA
TGTGCCAGCTCACCTAAAGAGATCGGACCCCTCCACTTT
CASSPKEIGPLHF
>TRBD1|TRBJ2-7|TRBV6-5|NA
TGTGCCAGCAGTTTCGGGACAGGGTTGGGCGAGCAGTACTTC
CASSFGTGLGEQYF
>TRBD1|TRBJ1-2|TRBV27|NA
TGTGCCAGCAGGGAAAGGACAGGGGCCAACTATGGCTACACCTTC
CASRERTGANYGYTF
>TRBD1|TRBJ2-1|TRBV2|NA
TGTGCCAGCAGTTTGACAGGGGAACGGGGTGAGCAGTTCTTC
CASSLTGERGEQFF
>NA|TRBJ1-6|TRBV7-3|few
TGTGCCAGCAGCACCGGGCCCCGCGGGGCCCTCCACTTT
CASSTGPRGALHF
>TRBD2|TRBJ2-1|TRBV7-6|once
TGTGCCAGCAGCTTAGCGGCTAGCGGGGGGCGCGAGCAGTTCTTC
CASSLAASGGREQFF
>TRBD2|TRBJ2-7|TRBV7-8|NA
TGTGCCAGCAGCTTTAATAGCGGGGGGGAAAGATCTAGCTCCTACGAGCAGTACTTC
CASSFNSGGERSSSYEQYF
>NA|TRBJ1-1|TRBV6-5|NA
TGTGCCAGCAGTAACAGTCTTCCTTTCTTT
CASSNSLPFF
>TRBD2|TRBJ2-1|TRBV9|NA
TGTGCCAGCAGCGTAGAGAGTAGCGGGGGGTGGCAGTTCTTC
CASSVESSGGWQFF
>NA|TRBJ2-1|TRBV10-3|NA
TGTGCCATCAGTGAGCGTCACAATGAGCAGTTCTTC
CAISERHNEQFF
>TRBD1|TRBJ2-2|TRBV6-4|NA
TGTGCCAGCAGTATAATGGCCGGGACAGGGGTGACCGGGGAGCTGTTTTTT
CASSIMAGTGVTGELFF
>NA|TRBJ2-2|TRBV9|NA
TGTGCCAGCAGCGTATTTGGTTCGGGGGAGCTGTTTTTT
CASSVFGSGELFF
>NA|TRBJ1-6|TRBV5-1|once
TGCGCCAGCAGCTTGGGGCAGGGCACTTCACCCCTCCACTTT
CASSLGQGTSPLHF
>TRBD2|TRBJ2-1|TRBV5-1|NA
TGCGCCAGCAGCTTGGCGGCGGGGGGGCCGTATGAGCAGTTCTTC
CASSLAAGGPYEQFF
>TRBD2|TRBJ2-3|TRBV2|NA
TGTGCCAGCAGTGAATGGGAGGGCCGGGGAGATACGCAGTATTTT
CASSEWEGRGDTQYF
>TRBD1|TRBJ2-2|TRBV15|NA
TGTGCCACCCGAACCCGACAGGGCGCCGGGGAGCTGTTTTTT
CATRTRQGAGELFF
>NA|TRBJ1-4|TRBV15|NA
TGTGCCACCAGCAGAGGGGCAACTAATGAAAAACTGTTTTTT
CATSRGATNEKLFF
>NA|TRBJ1-6|TRBV28|NA
TGTGCCAGCAGTTTCAGGCAGGGAAATTCACCCCTCCACTTT
CASSFRQGNSPLHF
>NA|TRBJ2-1|TRBV2|NA
TGTGCCAGCAGTCTGTTGGGCCGCAATGAGCAGTTCTTC
CASSLLGRNEQFF
>NA|TRBJ2-7|TRBV19|NA
TGTGCCAGTAGTATCTCTAGCTCGTGGGGCGGCTCCTACGAGCAGTACTTC
CASSISSSWGGSYEQYF
>TRBD1|TRBJ1-1|TRBV19|NA
TGTGCCAGTAGTCCGCTAGACAGGGGGCGTTCAGAAGCTTTCTTT
CASSPLDRGRSEAFF
>NA|TRBJ2-7|TRBV18|NA
TGTGCCAGCTCAGACGGTCGCCGGGGCCAGGGCGAGCAGTACTTC
CASSDGRRGQGEQYF
>TRBD1|TRBJ2-7|TRBV27|NA
TGTGCCAGCAGTCACGGGACAGACGAGCAGTACTTC
CASSHGTDEQYF
>TRBD1|TRBJ1-2|TRBV5-4|NA
TGTGCCAGCAGCCTGGACAGGAACTATGGCTACACCTTC
CASSLDRNYGYTF
>TRBD2|TRBJ2-2|TRBV10-3|NA
TGTGCCATCAGCAGTACTAGCGGGGGCTTGTACGGGGAGCTGTTTTTT
CAISSTSGGLYGELFF
>NA|TRBJ1-6|TRBV2|NA
TGTGCCAGCAGTGAAGGGTTTAGTAATTCACCCCTCCACTTT
CASSEGFSNSPLHF
>NA|TRBJ2-3|TRBV7-2|NA
TGTGCCAGCAGCTTAGGATCCTACAACACAGATACGCAGTATTTT
CASSLGSYNTDTQYF
>NA|TRBJ2-1|TRBV7-9|once
TGTGCCAGCACCTCCGATTCCAGGGGCTTTGGTGAGCAGTTCTTC
CASTSDSRGFGEQFF
>NA|TRBJ1-2|TRBV12-5|NA
TGTGCTAGTGGTTTGGTACAGGAACAGCGATATGGCTACACCTTC
CASGLVQEQRYGYTF
>TRBD1|TRBJ1-2|TRBV10-3|NA
TGTGCCACCGATTTAGACTCCGTAGGACAGGGGAAAGTTGGTGGCTACACCTTC
CATDLDSVGQGKVGGYTF
>TRBD1|TRBJ2-7|TRBV11-2|NA
TGTGCCAGCAGCTTTACCCGACAGGGGGGGGGCGAGCAGTACTTC
CASSFTRQGGGEQYF
>NA|TRBJ1-1|TRBV7-9|NA
TGTGCCAGCAGCTTAGAGGTGGACAGTGAAGCTTTCTTT
CASSLEVDSEAFF
>NA|TRBJ2-3|TRBV14|NA
TGTGCCAGCAGCCCTGGACCCCTCTCTAGCACAGATACGCAGTATTTT
CASSPGPLSSTDTQYF
>NA|TRBJ1-3|TRBV19|NA
TGTGCCAGTAGTTTTCTCTCTGGAAACACCATATATTTT
CASSFLSGNTIYF
>TRBD1|TRBJ1-5|TRBV6-6|NA
TGTGCCAGCAGACATGACAGGGGGCGGTGGAATCAGCCCCAGCATTTT
CASRHDRGRWNQPQHF
>NA|TRBJ1-3|TRBV4-2|NA
TGTGCCAGCAGCCAAGAAAATTGGGGGGCTGGAAACACCATATATTTT
CASSQENWGAGNTIYF
>NA|TRBJ1-4|TRBV18|NA
TGTGCCAGCTCACCAACTGGGGTACGCGAAAAACTGTTTTTT
CASSPTGVREKLFF
>NA|TRBJ2-7|TRBV10-3|NA
TGTGCCAGCTCGAGCGCATACGAGCAGTACTTC
CASSSAYEQYF
>NA|TRBJ2-7|TRBV7-9|once
TGTGCCAGCAGCCCCCAAAAGGGTGGCGAGCAGTACTTC
CASSPQKGGEQYF
>NA|TRBJ2-2|TRBV2|NA
TGTGCCAGCAGAGAACAGGGATCAAACACCGGGGAGCTGTTTTTT
CASREQGSNTGELFF
>NA|TRBJ1-4|TRBV4-1|NA
TGCGCCAGCAGCCAAGATAGAGGGCTCGACGAAAAACTGTTTTTT
CASSQDRGLDEKLFF
>TRBD2|TRBJ2-3|TRBV29-1|NA
TGCAGCGTTGCCACTAGCGGGGGGGGAAAAGATACGCAGTATTTT
CSVATSGGGKDTQYF
>NA|TRBJ1-1|TRBV2|once
TGTGCCACCTCCAAATTGAACACTGAAGCTTTCTTT
CATSKLNTEAFF
>NA|TRBJ1-3|TRBV6-5|NA
TGTGCCAGCAGCCCGACAGGCTCTGGAAACACCATATATTTT
CASSPTGSGNTIYF
>TRBD2|TRBJ2-2|TRBV4-1|NA
TGCGCCAGCAGCCAAGGAGCGGGGGGGGAGCTGTTTTTT
CASSQGAGGELFF
>TRBD1|TRBJ1-2|TRBV30|NA
TGTGCCTGGTCCTTCGGGACAGGCCGGGGCTACACCTTC
CAWSFGTGRGYTF
>NA|TRBJ2-1|TRBV7-3|NA
TGTGCCAGCAGCTCGGACCATTCCATCTACAATGAGCAGTTCTTC
CASSSDHSIYNEQFF